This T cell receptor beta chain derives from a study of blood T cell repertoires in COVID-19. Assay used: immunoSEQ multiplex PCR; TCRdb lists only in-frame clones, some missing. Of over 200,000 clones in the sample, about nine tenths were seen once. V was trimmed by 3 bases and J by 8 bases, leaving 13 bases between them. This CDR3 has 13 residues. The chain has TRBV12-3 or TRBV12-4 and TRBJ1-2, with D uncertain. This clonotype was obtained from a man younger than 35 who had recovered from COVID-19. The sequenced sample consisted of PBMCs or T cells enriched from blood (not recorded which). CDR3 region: CASSFFHWEGYTF. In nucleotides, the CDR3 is TGTGCCAGCAGTTTTTTCCACTGGGAGGGCTACACCTTC.